This T cell receptor (beta chain) was captured in a study of blood T cells in healthy people across ages. Study-level background: Template switching retrieved approximately one barcoded beta molecule for each two T cells.

Study-level results: Diversity was estimated from one million T cells, and these estimates were considered underestimates.

A sample-barcoded 5' primer and a J-beta primer mix were used in a second PCR of roughly 6 to 12 cycles. Using its own MiXCR run on the 5' RACE reads, TCRdb lists one record per CDR3 protein. This table holds roughly 900,000 distinct CDR3 sequences, 29% found once. The V end lost 0 bases, the J end lost 10 bases, and 19 bases lay between the germline ends. The CDR3 has 15 residues. From germline, CDR1 is MNHEY and CDR2 SVGEGT. In the case of this clonotype: The antigen is undetermined.

The extraction recovered at least 5 micrograms of total RNA per sample. This chain joins TRBV6-2 or TRBV6-3 and TRBJ2-7; no clear D gene. The sequence came from a woman over 75 in good health. Sample: blood. The CDR3 region has the DNA TGTGCCAGCAGTTACTCGGGGTCTGTTCGCAGCGAACAGTACTTC. Translating it yields CASSYSGSVRSEQYF.